A single sample gave rise to the 13 T cell receptor beta chains below, sequenced in a study of cytomegalovirus exposure and HLA in healthy donors. PCR involved 60 Vbeta and 13 Jbeta primers. The repertoire was sequenced with immunoSEQ multiplex PCR; TCRdb's copy has only in-frame clones and lacks some. The sample table sets out 150,000 or so clones. Sequenced: PBMCs. These receptors came from a woman under 30 in good health and CMV-seronegative.

The V gene is TRBV11-1, the J gene TRBJ2-5, with 13 positions matching TRBD2. V gave up 5 bases and J gave up 1 base; unmatched junction bases: 4. The CDR3 is 16 residues long. Germline-derived CDR1 and CDR2 are SGHAT and FQDESV (reference sequence). DNA for the CDR3: TGTGCCAGCAGCCCATGGACTAGCGGGAGCCAAGAGACCCAGTACTTC. Its protein product is CASSPWTSGSQETQYF. The full variable domain, its missing parts supplied by reference TRBV11-1 and TRBJ2-5, is EAEVAQSPRYKITEKSQAVAFWCDPISGHATLYWYRQILGQGPELLVQFQDESVVDDSQLPKDRFSAERLKGVDSTLKIQPAELGDSAMYLCASSPWTSGSQETQYFGPGTRLLVL.

The rearrangement joins TRBV5-4 to TRBJ1-2, with D possibly being TRBD1 (5 bases). The CDR3 has 14 residues. V was clipped by 0 bases and J by 4 bases, with 10 bases between them. Germline V gene data show CDR1 as SGHNT and CDR2 as YYREEE (reference sequence). The CDR3 reads CASSLADRGYGYTF. For the CDR3, the DNA is TGTGCCAGCAGCTTGGCGGATAGGGGCTATGGCTACACCTTC. Variable domain in full (rest from reference TRBV5-4 and TRBJ1-2): ETGVTQSPTHLIKTRGQQVTLRCSSQSGHNTVSWYQQALGQGPQFIFQYYREEENGRGNFPPRFSGLQFPNYSSELNVNALELDDSALYLCASSLADRGYGYTFGSGTRLTVV.

This chain links TRBV14 with TRBJ2-5; D possibly corresponds to TRBD2 (5 bases). Germline V gives CDR1 SGHDN, CDR2 FVKESK. The V and J ends lost 1 base and 2 bases respectively, with 11 bases between them. The CDR3 length is 15 residues. As DNA, the CDR3 is TGTGCCAGCAGCCAAGTTCGGGGTCTACAAGAGACCCAGTACTTC. It yields the protein CASSQVRGLQETQYF.

The J gene is TRBJ2-2, the V gene TRBV5-1; 9 bases agree with TRBD2. This CDR3 is built from 15 residues. The trim removed 0 bases at V and 6 bases at J, leaving 3 bases unmatched. Germline lookup yields CDR1 SGHRS and CDR2 YFSETQ. DNA of the CDR3: TGCGCCAGCAGCTTGGCTAGCGGGAATGCCGGGGAGCTGTTTTTT. Its protein product is CASSLASGNAGELFF.

V and J are TRBV19 and TRBJ1-5; maybe TRBD1 (6 bases). V was trimmed by 7 bases and J by 2 bases, leaving 15 bases between them. The CDR3 contains 15 residues. Germline assignment: CDR1 LNHDA and CDR2 SQIVND (reference sequence). CDR3 region: CASTLGQVGNQPQHF. The CDR3 DNA reads TGTGCCAGTACCCTGGGACAAGTGGGCAATCAGCCCCAGCATTTT. The complete variable domain, with remaining parts taken from reference TRBV19 and TRBJ1-5, reads DGGITQSPKYLFRKEGQNVTLSCEQNLNHDAMYWYRQDPGQGLRLIYYSQIVNDFQKGDIAEGYSVSREKKESFPLTVTSAQKNPTAFYLCASTLGQVGNQPQHFGDGTRLSIL.

The chain links TRBV7-9 to TRBJ1-2; 7 nucleotides match TRBD1. CDR1 SEHNR and CDR2 FQNEAQ come from the germline V gene (reference sequence). J lost 4 bases, V lost 5 bases, and 13 bases had no gene match. This CDR3 has 16 amino acids. CDR3 in amino acids: CASSPRQGGIGYGYTF. CDR3 in DNA: TGTGCCAGCAGCCCGAGACAGGGTGGTATAGGCTATGGCTACACCTTC.

The gene calls are TRBV7-3 and TRBJ2-7; 8 bases align to TRBD1. V shed 4 bases and J 2 bases; nucleotides not matched to a gene: 7. CDR3 length equals 15 residues. Germline assignment: CDR1 SGHTA and CDR2 FQGTGA. The CDR3 DNA reads TGTGCCAGCAGCTCAGCCGGGACAGGACCCTACGAGCAGTACTTC. Residues: CASSSAGTGPYEQYF.

The gene calls are TRBV5-1 and TRBJ2-2; D is unclear. Germline-derived CDR1 and CDR2 are SGHRS and YFSETQ. The CDR3 has 15 amino acids. The ends were cut back, 0 bases at V and 1 base at J, with 7 bases in the middle. The CDR3 nucleotides are TGCGCCAGCAGCTTGGAATCGGTGAACACCGGGGAGCTGTTTTTT. It yields the protein CASSLESVNTGELFF.

The chain has TRBV7-2 and TRBJ2-3, with 7 bases fitting TRBD2. CDR3 length: 15 residues. The junction had 7 bases not matched to a gene; V was cut back by 5 bases and J by 2 bases. CDR1 SGHTA and CDR2 FQGNSA come from the germline V gene. CDR3 sequence reads: CASSVASGITDTQYF. DNA of the CDR3: TGTGCCAGCAGCGTGGCTAGCGGAATCACAGATACGCAGTATTTT.

The chain has TRBV7-3 and TRBJ2-2, with D perhaps TRBD2 (6 bases). CDR3 size: 17 residues. Per germline, CDR1 SGHTA and CDR2 FQGTGA. Trimming removed 1 base from V and 6 bases from J, with 18 bases in between. Here the CDR3 reads CASSLNLAARDSGELFF. Written as DNA, the CDR3 is TGTGCCAGCAGCTTAAATTTAGCGGCCAGAGATTCCGGGGAGCTGTTTTTT.

This rearrangement joins TRBV6-1 to TRBJ1-5; 7 bases are shared with TRBD1. CDR1 and CDR2 from the germline V gene are MNHNS and SASEGT. CDR3 length: 14 residues. V shed 3 bases, J shed 7 bases, and the junction held 6 bases outside the gene matches. The CDR3 DNA reads as TGTGCCAGCAGTGATGGACAGGTTACGCAGCCCCAGCATTTT. Protein product: CASSDGQVTQPQHF.

The rearrangement links TRBV18 to TRBJ2-3; 9 bases fit TRBD2. V lost 3 bases and J lost 4; bases outside the gene matches: 5. This CDR3 is built from 15 residues. Per germline, CDR1 KGHSH and CDR2 LQKENI. Written as DNA, the CDR3 is TGTGCCAGCTCACCGGCCGCGGGGGGGGCAGATACGCAGTATTTT. Translation gives CASSPAAGGADTQYF. Full variable domain (rest looked up from reference TRBV18 and TRBJ2-3): NAGVMQNPRHLVRRRGQEARLRCSPMKGHSHVYWYRQLPEEGLKFMVYLQKENIIDESGMPKERFSAEFPKEGPSILRIQQVVRGDSAAYFCASSPAAGGADTQYFGPGTRLTVL.

The rearrangement uses TRBV5-1 and TRBJ2-3; 9 nucleotides align to TRBD2. V dropped 4 bases and J dropped 0; count of bases not matched to a gene: 9. This CDR3 has 17 amino acids. Germline V lookup: CDR1 SGHRS, CDR2 YFSETQ. The CDR3 nucleotides read TGCGCCAGCAGCCCAAGAGCGGGAGGACAGAGCACAGATACGCAGTATTTT. Encoded protein: CASSPRAGGQSTDTQYF.